One sample yielded the 14 T cell receptor beta chains listed below, sequenced in a study of sequential checkpoint blockade in melanoma. TCRdb's table, derived via immunoSEQ multiplex PCR, lists solely in-frame clones and lacks some. Of approximately 2,300 clones listed, more than 20% are singletons. Treatment noted: randomized to nivolumab then ipilimumab (arm A) or the reverse (arm B). The starting material was tumor tissue (inferred from file names), obtained from a patient given nivolumab and ipilimumab in sequence. These receptors were taken from a human donor with melanoma.

The chain is built from TRBV19 and TRBJ1-5, with D possibly being TRBD1 (6 bases). V was cut by 7 bases and J by 1 base, with 14 bases left in between. The CDR3 spans 15 residues. CDR1 is LNHDA, CDR2 SQIVND, per germline (reference sequence). The CDR3 DNA reads TGTGCCAGTAAACTAGAGGGGGGGAGCAATCAGCCCCAGCATTTT. Amino acids: CASKLEGGSNQPQHF.

J is TRBJ2-7 and V is TRBV11-3; 10 bases fit TRBD2. The junction had 10 bases not matched to a gene; V was cut back by 4 bases and J by 7 bases. Germline V gives CDR1 SGHNT, CDR2 YENEEA. The length of the CDR3 is 15 residues. The CDR3 DNA reads as TGTGCCAGCAGCTCCAGCGGGAGGGCCACGGGAGAGCAGTACTTC. This codes for CASSSSGRATGEQYF. Full variable domain (missing parts from reference TRBV11-3 and TRBJ2-7): EAGVVQSPRYKIIEKKQPVAFWCNPISGHNTLYWYLQNLGQGPELLIRYENEEAVDDSQLPKDRFSAERLKGVDSTLKIQPAELGDSAVYLCASSSSGRATGEQYFGPGTRLTVT.

This chain links TRBV11-3 with TRBJ2-2; D unclear. CDR1 is SGHNT and CDR2 is YENEEA in the germline V gene. This CDR3 is 15 amino acids long. V lost 5 bases and J 0 bases, leaving 10 bases between the germline ends. The CDR3 coding sequence is TGTGCCAGCAGCCTGAACGTTCCGAACACCGGGGAGCTGTTTTTT. Its protein is CASSLNVPNTGELFF.

In this sample, this clone turned up a few times. CDR3 coding DNA: TGTGCCAGCAGTCCCCGGGGAGCCCAAGAGACCCAGTACTTC. Its protein is CASSPRGAQETQYF. This sequence joins TRBV6-8 and TRBJ2-5, with D perhaps TRBD2 (5 bases). The CDR3 totals 14 residues. The germline V gene has CDR1 MNHGY and CDR2 SAAAGT. Trimming took off 5 bases at V and 1 base at J, with 11 bases between the two ends.

This clone qualifies as medium-sized. Other DNA sequences of this sample code for an identical CDR3. The CDR3 nucleotides read TGTGCCAGCAGTTACTCGGCTAGGAGGAACTATGGCTACACCTTC. Protein product: CASSYSARRNYGYTF. This chain links TRBV6-8 with TRBJ1-2; D remains ambiguous. This CDR3 has 15 residues. The V and J ends lost 0 bases and 2 bases respectively, with 10 bases between them. Germline V CDR1 and CDR2: MNHGY, SAAAGT.

This clone has a handful of counts. The chain combines TRBV28 with TRBJ1-5; possible D gene TRBD1, 6 bases. Looked up from germline, CDR1 is MDHEN and CDR2 is SYDVKM. Trimming took off 8 bases at V and 2 bases at J, with 10 bases between the two ends. The CDR3 is made up of 13 amino acids. The CDR3 sequence: CASQGTGNQPQHF. The DNA for the CDR3 is TGTGCCAGCCAGGGGACCGGCAATCAGCCCCAGCATTTT.

This clone was found many times. The V and J genes are TRBV11-3 and TRBJ2-1; possibly TRBD1 for D (5 bases). Trimming left V 2 bases short and J 2 bases short, with 13 bases between. CDR3 size: 16 residues. Germline-derived CDR1 and CDR2 are SGHNT and YENEEA. CDR3 in amino acids: CASSLSTGGTYNEQFF. The CDR3, as DNA: TGTGCCAGCAGCTTAAGCACAGGTGGGACCTACAATGAGCAGTTCTTC.

This clone rates as large (0.1 to 1%). The rearrangement links TRBV11-3 to TRBJ1-1; maybe TRBD1 (6 bases). Trimming took 3 bases from V and 1 from J, leaving 12 bases between them. The CDR3 extends over 15 amino acids. Germline assignment: CDR1 SGHNT and CDR2 YENEEA. CDR3 nucleotides: TGTGCCAGCAGCTTTACCGGGACACCGAACACTGAAGCTTTCTTT. Translation gives CASSFTGTPNTEAFF.

This clone was picked up a small number of times. This chain connects TRBV28 to TRBJ2-5; 8 nucleotides align to TRBD2. Germline trimming cut 6 bases from V and 7 bases from J; bases unmatched to any gene: 13. Germline CDR1 MDHEN, CDR2 SYDVKM. This CDR3 is built from 15 residues. As DNA, the CDR3 is TGTGCCAGCAGCCCTTCCCGGGGGGGGAGGGGGACCCAGTACTTC. Translated, it gives CASSPSRGGRGTQYF.

This chain connects TRBV19 to TRBJ2-4, with D possibly TRBD1 on 6 matching bases. This CDR3 region has 14 residues. Germline CDR1 reads LNHDA; CDR2 reads SQIVND (reference sequence). V shed 5 bases and J shed 4 bases, with 12 bases lying between them. Written as DNA, the CDR3 is TGTGCCAGTAGTGAGGGGGTACAAAAAAACATTCAGTACTTC. The encoded protein is CASSEGVQKNIQYF.

This clone is categorized as medium-sized. The chain is built from TRBV9 and TRBJ2-7, with D perhaps given as TRBD1 or TRBD2 (6 bases each). The CDR3 covers 14 residues. CDR1 and CDR2 (germline): SGDLS, YYNGEE. The germline V and J ends were trimmed by 3 bases and 2 bases, with 12 bases remaining between them. CDR3 sequence: CASSGRDTTYEQYF. The CDR3, as DNA: TGTGCCAGCAGCGGGAGGGACACGACCTACGAGCAGTACTTC.

The chain is built from TRBV12-5 and TRBJ2-1; a weak D match, TRBD2 (6 bases). This CDR3 spans 13 amino acids. The germline gives CDR1 LGHNT, CDR2 FRNRAP. Trimming removed 6 bases at V and 10 bases at J, with 16 bases between. In DNA form, the CDR3 reads TGTGCTAGTGGCGGGGGTGACATGAGAGAGCAGTTCTTC. Its protein product is CASGGGDMREQFF.

This sequence joins TRBV18 and TRBJ2-3; 7 bases are shared with TRBD2. Germline V gene data show CDR1 as KGHSH and CDR2 as LQKENI. The CDR3 is 16 residues long. V shed 3 bases, J shed 2 bases, and the junction held 8 bases outside the gene matches. CDR3 protein: CASSPRASGATDTQYF. The CDR3 DNA follows: TGTGCCAGCTCACCTCGGGCTAGCGGTGCCACAGATACGCAGTATTTT.

This clone is judged medium-sized. This chain uses TRBV11-3 with TRBJ1-4; maybe TRBD1 (5 bases). Trimming took off 1 base at V and 5 bases at J, with 14 bases between the two ends. In germline, CDR1 is SGHNT, CDR2 YENEEA. The CDR3 covers 16 residues. The CDR3 DNA is TGTGCCAGCAGCTTAGGTTACGGGGGAGCGAATGAAAAACTGTTTTTT. This sequence encodes CASSLGYGGANEKLFF.